This T cell receptor (beta chain) was recovered during a study of OX40 agonist ivuxolimab in advanced cancers. This table comes from immunoSEQ multiplex PCR, and its TCRdb copy is limited to in-frame clones, with some not included. Found here are 20,000 to 30,000 clones, approximately 77% of them singletons; the top ten hold 2% to 2.5%. In this sample, this clone turned up a few times. Germline lookup yields CDR1 SGHAT and CDR2 FQNNGV. CDR3 length equals 14 residues. The V gene lost 2 bases and the J gene lost 4 bases, with 11 bases spanning the gap. This clonotype was obtained from an adult with an advanced solid tumor such as melanoma, head and neck, liver or kidney cancer. The sample in question was CD4+ or CD8+ T cells sorted from blood, obtained in a trial of the OX40 agonist ivuxolimab. The V and J genes are TRBV11-2 and TRBJ1-2; D unclear. The chain's CDR3 is CASSLTDSAYGYTF. CDR3 in DNA: TGTGCCAGCAGCTTAACAGACTCCGCCTATGGCTACACCTTC.